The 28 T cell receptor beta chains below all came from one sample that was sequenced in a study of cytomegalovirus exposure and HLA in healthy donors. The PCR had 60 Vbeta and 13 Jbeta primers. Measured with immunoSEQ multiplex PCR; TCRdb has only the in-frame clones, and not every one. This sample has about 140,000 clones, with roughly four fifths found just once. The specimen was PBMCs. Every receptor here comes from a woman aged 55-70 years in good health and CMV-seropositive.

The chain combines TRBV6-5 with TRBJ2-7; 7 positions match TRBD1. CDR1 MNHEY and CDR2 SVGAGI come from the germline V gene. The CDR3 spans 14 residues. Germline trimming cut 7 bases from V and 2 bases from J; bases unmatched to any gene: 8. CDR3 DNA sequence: TGTGCCAGCACACAACAGGGGAGAACCTACGAGCAGTACTTC. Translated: CASTQQGRTYEQYF.

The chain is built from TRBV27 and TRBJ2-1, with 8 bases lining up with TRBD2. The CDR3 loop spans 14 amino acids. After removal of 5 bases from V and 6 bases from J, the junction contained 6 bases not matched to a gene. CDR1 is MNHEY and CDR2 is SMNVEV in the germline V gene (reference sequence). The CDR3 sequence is CASSLPGLGNEQFF. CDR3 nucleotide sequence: TGTGCCAGCAGTCTACCGGGACTAGGCAATGAGCAGTTCTTC.

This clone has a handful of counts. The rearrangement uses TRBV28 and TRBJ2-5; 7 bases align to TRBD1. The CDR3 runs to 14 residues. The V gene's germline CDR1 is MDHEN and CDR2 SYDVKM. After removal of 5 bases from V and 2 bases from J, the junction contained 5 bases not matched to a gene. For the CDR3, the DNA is TGTGCCAGCAGTATAGGGGGCAGACAAGAGACCCAGTACTTC. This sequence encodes CASSIGGRQETQYF.

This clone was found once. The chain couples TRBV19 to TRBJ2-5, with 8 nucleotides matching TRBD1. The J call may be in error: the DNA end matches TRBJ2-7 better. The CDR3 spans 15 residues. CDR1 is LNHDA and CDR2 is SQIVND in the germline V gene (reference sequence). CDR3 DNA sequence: TGTGCCAGTAGTACTACGCCCAGGGGGCAGAACGAGCAGTACTTC. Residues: CASSTTPRGQNEQYF.

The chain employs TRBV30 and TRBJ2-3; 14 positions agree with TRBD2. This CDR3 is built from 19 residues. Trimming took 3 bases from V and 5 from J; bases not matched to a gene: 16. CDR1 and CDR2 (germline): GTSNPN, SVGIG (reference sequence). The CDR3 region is CAWRDTALGLAGAGDTQYF. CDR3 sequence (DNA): TGTGCCTGGAGGGATACAGCCCTGGGACTAGCGGGAGCGGGAGATACGCAGTATTTT.

CDR3 sequence reads: CASMSGASEQYF. The CDR3 DNA sequence: TGCGCCAGCATGTCAGGGGCCTCCGAGCAGTACTTC. This chain links TRBV4-1 with TRBJ2-7; possible D gene TRBD1, 6 bases. Trimming stripped 7 bases from V and 6 bases from J, with 13 bases between. Germline loops: CDR1 MGHRA, CDR2 YSYEKL. CDR3 size: 12 residues.

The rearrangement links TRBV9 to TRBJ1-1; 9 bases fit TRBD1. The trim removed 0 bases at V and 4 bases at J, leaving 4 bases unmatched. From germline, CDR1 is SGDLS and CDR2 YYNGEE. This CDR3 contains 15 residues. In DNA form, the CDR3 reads TGTGCCAGCAGCGTAGGGACAGGGGAAGGCACTGAAGCTTTCTTT. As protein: CASSVGTGEGTEAFF. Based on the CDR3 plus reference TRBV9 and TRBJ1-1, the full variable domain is DSGVTQTPKHLITATGQRVTLRCSPRSGDLSVYWYQQSLDQGLQFLIQYYNGEERAKGNILERFSAQQFPDLHSELNLSSLELGDSALYFCASSVGTGEGTEAFFGQGTRLTVV.

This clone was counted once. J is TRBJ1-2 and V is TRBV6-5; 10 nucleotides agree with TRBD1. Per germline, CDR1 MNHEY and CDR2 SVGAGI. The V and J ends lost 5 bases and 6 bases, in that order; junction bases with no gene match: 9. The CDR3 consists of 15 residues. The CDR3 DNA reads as TGTGCCAGCAGTACCCGACAGGGGGCACGGAATGGCTACACCTTC. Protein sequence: CASSTRQGARNGYTF.

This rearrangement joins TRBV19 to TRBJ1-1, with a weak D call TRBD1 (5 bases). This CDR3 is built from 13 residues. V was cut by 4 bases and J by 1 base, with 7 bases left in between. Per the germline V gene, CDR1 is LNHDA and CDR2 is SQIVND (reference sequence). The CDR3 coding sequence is TGTGCCAGTAGTACCCAGGGGAACACTGAAGCTTTCTTT. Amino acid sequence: CASSTQGNTEAFF.

The CDR3: CASSTDRSSYNSPLHF. CDR3 in DNA: TGTGCCAGCTCAACGGACAGAAGCTCCTATAATTCACCCCTCCACTTT. The gene calls are TRBV18 and TRBJ1-6, with D maybe TRBD1 (6 bases). The CDR3 is 16 amino acids. Trimming shortened V by 5 bases and J by 0 bases, and 11 bases separated the two germline ends. Per the germline V gene, CDR1 is KGHSH and CDR2 is LQKENI. Full variable domain (outside the CDR3, taken from reference TRBV18 and TRBJ1-6): NAGVMQNPRHLVRRRGQEARLRCSPMKGHSHVYWYRQLPEEGLKFMVYLQKENIIDESGMPKERFSAEFPKEGPSILRIQQVVRGDSAAYFCASSTDRSSYNSPLHFGNGTRLTVT.

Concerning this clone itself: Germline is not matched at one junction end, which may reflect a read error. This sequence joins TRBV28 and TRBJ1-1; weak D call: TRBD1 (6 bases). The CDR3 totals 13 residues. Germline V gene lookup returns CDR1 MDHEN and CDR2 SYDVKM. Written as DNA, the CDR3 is TGTGCCAGCAGTCCTCCAGGGGAGTCTATCACACCATTT. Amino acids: CASSPPGESITPF.

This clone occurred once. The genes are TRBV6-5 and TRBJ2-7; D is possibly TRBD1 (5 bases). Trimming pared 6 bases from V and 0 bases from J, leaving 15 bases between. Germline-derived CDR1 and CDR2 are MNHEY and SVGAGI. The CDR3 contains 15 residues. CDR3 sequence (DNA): TGTGCCAGCAGGGGGTGGGCGGACAACTCCTACGAGCAGTACTTC. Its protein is CASRGWADNSYEQYF.

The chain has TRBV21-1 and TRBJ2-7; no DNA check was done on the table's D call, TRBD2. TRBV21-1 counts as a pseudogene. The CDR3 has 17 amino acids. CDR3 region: CASSSHPPGKTAYEQYF. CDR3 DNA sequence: TGTGCCAGCAGCTCCCATCCCCCGGGAAAGACGGCGTACGAGCAGTACTTC.

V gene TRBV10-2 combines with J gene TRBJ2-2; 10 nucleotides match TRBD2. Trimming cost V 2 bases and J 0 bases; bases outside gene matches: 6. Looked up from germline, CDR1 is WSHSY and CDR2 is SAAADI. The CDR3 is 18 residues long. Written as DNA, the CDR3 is TGCGCCAGCAGTGAGCCCAGCGGGAGGGGGTCGAACACCGGGGAGCTGTTTTTT. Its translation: CASSEPSGRGSNTGELFF.

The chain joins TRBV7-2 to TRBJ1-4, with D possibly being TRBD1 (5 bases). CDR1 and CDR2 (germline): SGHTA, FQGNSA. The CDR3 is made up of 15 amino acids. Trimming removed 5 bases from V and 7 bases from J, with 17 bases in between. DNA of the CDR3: TGTGCCAGCAGCCCTGGGGGGGATCTAGGTGAAAAACTGTTTTTT. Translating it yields CASSPGGDLGEKLFF. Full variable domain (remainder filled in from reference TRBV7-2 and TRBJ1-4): GAGVSQSPSNKVTEKGKDVELRCDPISGHTALYWYRQSLGQGLEFLIYFQGNSAPDKSGLPSDRFSAERTGGSVSTLTIQRTQQEDSAVYLCASSPGGDLGEKLFFGSGTQLSVL.

The CDR3 DNA is TGTGCCAGTAGTATCAAGGGACTACCTCCGGGAAACACTGAAGCTTTCTTT. Translation gives CASSIKGLPPGNTEAFF. This chain links TRBV19 with TRBJ1-1, with a possible D match to TRBD1 (5 bases). Germline assignment: CDR1 LNHDA and CDR2 SQIVND (reference sequence). This CDR3 comprises 17 residues. V lost 3 bases and J lost 2, with 19 bases in between.

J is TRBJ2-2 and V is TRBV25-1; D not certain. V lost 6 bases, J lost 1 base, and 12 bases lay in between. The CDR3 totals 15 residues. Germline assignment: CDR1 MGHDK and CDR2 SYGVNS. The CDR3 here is CASSSAKRNTGELFF. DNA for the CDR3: TGTGCCAGCAGCTCAGCGAAGCGGAACACCGGGGAGCTGTTTTTT.

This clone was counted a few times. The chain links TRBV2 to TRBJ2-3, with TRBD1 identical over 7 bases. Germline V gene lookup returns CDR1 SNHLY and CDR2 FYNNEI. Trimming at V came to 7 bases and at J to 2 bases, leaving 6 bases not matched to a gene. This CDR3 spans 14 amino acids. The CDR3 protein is CASNRDSSTDTQYF. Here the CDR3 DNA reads TGTGCCAGCAACCGGGACAGTTCCACAGATACGCAGTATTTT.

CDR3 DNA sequence: TGTGCCAGTAGCGGGTCTCAGGGACAGGGGGATTTAGAGACCCAGTACTTC. Translated: CASSGSQGQGDLETQYF. The chain is built from TRBV19 and TRBJ2-5; TRBD1 agrees at 11 bases. V shed 6 bases and J 4 bases; nucleotides not matched to a gene: 13. The V gene's germline CDR1 is LNHDA and CDR2 SQIVND (reference sequence). This CDR3 has 17 amino acids. The whole variable domain, filled in from reference TRBV19 and TRBJ2-5, reads DGGITQSPKYLFRKEGQNVTLSCEQNLNHDAMYWYRQDPGQGLRLIYYSQIVNDFQKGDIAEGYSVSREKKESFPLTVTSAQKNPTAFYLCASSGSQGQGDLETQYFGPGTRLLVL.

The CDR3 nucleotides read TGTGCCAGCAGCTTTTGGGGACAGAATCAGCCCCAGCATTTT. The encoded protein is CASSFWGQNQPQHF. The gene calls are TRBV5-5 and TRBJ1-5; 7 bases align to TRBD1. The ends lost 2 bases at V and 4 bases at J; junction bases unmatched: 3. The germline V gene has CDR1 SGHKS and CDR2 YYEKEE (reference sequence). CDR3 size: 14 residues.

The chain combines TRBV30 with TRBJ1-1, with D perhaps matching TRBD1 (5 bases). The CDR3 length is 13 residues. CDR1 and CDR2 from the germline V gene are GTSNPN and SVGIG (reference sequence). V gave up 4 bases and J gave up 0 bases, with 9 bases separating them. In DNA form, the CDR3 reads TGTGCCTGGACACAGGTCATGAACACTGAAGCTTTCTTT. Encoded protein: CAWTQVMNTEAFF.

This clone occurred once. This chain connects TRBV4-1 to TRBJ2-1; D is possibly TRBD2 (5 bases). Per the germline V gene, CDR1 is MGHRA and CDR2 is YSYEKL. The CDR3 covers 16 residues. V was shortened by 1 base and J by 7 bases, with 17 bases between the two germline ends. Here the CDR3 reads CASSQAAAYFWNEQFF. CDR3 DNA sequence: TGCGCCAGCAGCCAAGCAGCGGCGTACTTTTGGAATGAGCAGTTCTTC.

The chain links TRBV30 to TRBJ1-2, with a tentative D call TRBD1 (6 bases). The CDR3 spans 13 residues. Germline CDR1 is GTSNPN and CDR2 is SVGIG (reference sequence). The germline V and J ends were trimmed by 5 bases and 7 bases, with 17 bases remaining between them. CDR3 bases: TGTGCCTGGGGGTATCGACAGGAACGTGGCTACACCTTC. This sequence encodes CAWGYRQERGYTF.

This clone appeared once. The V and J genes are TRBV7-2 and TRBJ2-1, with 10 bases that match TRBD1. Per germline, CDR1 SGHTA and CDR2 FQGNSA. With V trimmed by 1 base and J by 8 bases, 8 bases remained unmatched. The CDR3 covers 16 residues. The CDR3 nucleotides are TGTGCCAGCAGCTTAGGTTTCGGGACAGGGGATGATGAGCAGTTCTTC. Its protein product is CASSLGFGTGDDEQFF.

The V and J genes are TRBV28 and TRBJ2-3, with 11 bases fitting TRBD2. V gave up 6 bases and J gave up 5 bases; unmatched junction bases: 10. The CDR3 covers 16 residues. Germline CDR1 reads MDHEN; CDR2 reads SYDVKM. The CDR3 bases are TGTGCCAGCAGCCCCCTGATAGCGGGAGGGGTAGATACGCAGTATTTT. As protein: CASSPLIAGGVDTQYF.

As DNA, the CDR3 is TGTGCCAGCAGTTTATATTTCCCAACCGGGGGACTAGCGGGCTGGGAGACCCAGTACTTC. Translation: CASSLYFPTGGLAGWETQYF. The rearrangement links TRBV27 to TRBJ2-5; 12 nucleotides agree with TRBD2. The CDR3 runs to 20 residues. The ends lost 1 base at V and 5 bases at J; junction bases unmatched: 17. Per the germline V gene, CDR1 is MNHEY and CDR2 is SMNVEV (reference sequence).

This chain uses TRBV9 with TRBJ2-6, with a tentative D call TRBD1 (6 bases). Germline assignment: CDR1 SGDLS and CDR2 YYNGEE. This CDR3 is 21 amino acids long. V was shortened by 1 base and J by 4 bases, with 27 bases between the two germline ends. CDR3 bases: TGTGCCAGCAGCGTATGGGACACCCCGAGAGGGGCCGCAGGGGGGGCCAACGTCCTGACTTTC. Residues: CASSVWDTPRGAAGGANVLTF.

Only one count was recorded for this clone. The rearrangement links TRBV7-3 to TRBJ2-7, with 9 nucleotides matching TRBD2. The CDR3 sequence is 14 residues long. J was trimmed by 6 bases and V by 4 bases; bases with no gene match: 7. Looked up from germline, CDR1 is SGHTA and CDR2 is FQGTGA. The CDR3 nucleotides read TGTGCCAGCAGCTCCTTTCCGGGACTAGCCGAGCAGTACTTC. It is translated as CASSSFPGLAEQYF.